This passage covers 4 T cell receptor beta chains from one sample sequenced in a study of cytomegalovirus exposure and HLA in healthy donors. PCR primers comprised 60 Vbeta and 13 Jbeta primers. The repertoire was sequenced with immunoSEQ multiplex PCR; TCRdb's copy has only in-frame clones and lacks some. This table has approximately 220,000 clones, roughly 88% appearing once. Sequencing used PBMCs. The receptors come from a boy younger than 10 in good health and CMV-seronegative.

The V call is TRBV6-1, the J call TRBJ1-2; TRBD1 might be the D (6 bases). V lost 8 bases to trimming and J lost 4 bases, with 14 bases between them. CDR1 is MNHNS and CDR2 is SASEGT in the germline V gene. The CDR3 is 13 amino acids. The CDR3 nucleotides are TGTGCCAGCGGTGTGATGGGGGCCTATGGCTACACCTTC. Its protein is CASGVMGAYGYTF.

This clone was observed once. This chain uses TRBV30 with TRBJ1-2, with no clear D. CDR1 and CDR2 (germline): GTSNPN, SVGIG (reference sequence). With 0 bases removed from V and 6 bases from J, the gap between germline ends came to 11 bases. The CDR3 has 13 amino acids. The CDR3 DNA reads TGTGCCTGGAGTGTAACGCGGAGGGATGGCTACACCTTC. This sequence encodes CAWSVTRRDGYTF.

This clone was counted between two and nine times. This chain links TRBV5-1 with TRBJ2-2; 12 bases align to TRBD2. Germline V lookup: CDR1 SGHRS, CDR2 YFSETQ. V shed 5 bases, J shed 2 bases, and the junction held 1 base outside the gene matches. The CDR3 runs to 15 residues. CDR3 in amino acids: CASRLAGGNTGELFF. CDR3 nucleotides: TGCGCCAGCAGACTAGCGGGAGGAAACACCGGGGAGCTGTTTTTT.

CDR3 residues: CASSSPLAGGPVMLNEQFF. The CDR3 DNA sequence: TGTGCCAGCAGCTCCCCTCTAGCGGGAGGGCCCGTCATGCTCAATGAGCAGTTCTTC. This sequence joins TRBV7-2 and TRBJ2-1, with 12 bases fitting TRBD2. The CDR3 is made up of 19 amino acids. Germline V gene sequence: CDR1 SGHTA, CDR2 FQGNSA. With V trimmed by 4 bases and J by 6 bases, 16 bases remained unmatched.